This TCR beta chain originates from a study of control samples from healthy donors and cancer patients. Assay used: immunoSEQ multiplex PCR; TCRdb lists only in-frame clones, some missing. Counted here are around 130,000 clones, around 93% occurring once; the ten biggest clones make up roughly 8.7%. This clonotype was obtained from a young man in good health. Sequencing input: blood.

The CDR3 DNA reads as TGTGCCACCAGCAGCCGGCGGGGGGACCAGTACTTC. Its translation: CATSSRRGDQYF. V usage is TRBV15 and J usage is TRBJ2-5; 8 nucleotides agree with TRBD2. The CDR3 spans 12 residues. V lost 3 bases, J lost 10 bases, and 4 bases stayed unmatched. Germline CDR1 and CDR2: LNHNV and YYDKDF (reference sequence). The full variable domain, its missing parts supplied by reference TRBV15 and TRBJ2-5, is DAMVIQNPRYQVTQFGKPVTLSCSQTLNHNVMYWYQQKSSQAPKLLFHYYDKDFNNEADTPDNFQSRRPNTSFCFLDIRSPGLGDTAMYLCATSSRRGDQYFGPGTRLLVL.